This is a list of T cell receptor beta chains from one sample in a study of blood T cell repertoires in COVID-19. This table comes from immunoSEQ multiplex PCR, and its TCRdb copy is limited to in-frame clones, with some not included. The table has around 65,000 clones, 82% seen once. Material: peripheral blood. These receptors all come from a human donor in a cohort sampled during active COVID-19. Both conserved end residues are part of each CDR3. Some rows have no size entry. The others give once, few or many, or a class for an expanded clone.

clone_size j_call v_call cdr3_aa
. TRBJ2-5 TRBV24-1 CATSDDRDQETQYF
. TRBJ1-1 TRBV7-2 CASSLRRGEAFF
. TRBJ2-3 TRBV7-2 CASSLGARLSTDTQYF
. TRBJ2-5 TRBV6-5 CASSYSRGKETQYF
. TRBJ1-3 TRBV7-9 CASSSVGAGTIYF
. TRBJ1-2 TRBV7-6 CASSLAPQFPGRPPNYGYTF
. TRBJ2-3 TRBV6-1 CASSESIGLGTDTQYF
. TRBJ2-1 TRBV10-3 CAISGIRGYNEQFF
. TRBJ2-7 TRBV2 CASSGRQAKEQYF
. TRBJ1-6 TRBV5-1 CASSFGRDRNSPLHF
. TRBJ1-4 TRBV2 CASTVGDLVNEKLFF
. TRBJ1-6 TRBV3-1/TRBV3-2 CASSQDGRTGAYGDNSPLHF
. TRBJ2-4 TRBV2 CASRYGGGENIQYF
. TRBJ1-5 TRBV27 CASSPHQGQGGNQPQHF
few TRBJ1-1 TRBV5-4 CASSFAGANTEAFF
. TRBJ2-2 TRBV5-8 CASSILAAGELFF
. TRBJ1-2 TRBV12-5 CASGLTGGGGYTF
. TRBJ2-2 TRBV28 CASIGNPGTATGELFF
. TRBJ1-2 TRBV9 CASSPPWTDNYGYTF
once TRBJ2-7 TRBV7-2 CASSLALQVIYEQYF
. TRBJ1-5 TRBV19 CASSIVSQNQPQHF
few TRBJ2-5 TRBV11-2 CASSPDPGSSAGTQYF
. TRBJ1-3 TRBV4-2 CAAANTAGNTIYF
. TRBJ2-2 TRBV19 CASSKGTGGMAGELFF
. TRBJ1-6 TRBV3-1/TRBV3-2 CASRRKGESPLHF
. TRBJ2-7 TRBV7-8 CASSLGQGNEQYF
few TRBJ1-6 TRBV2 CASSEAGAGEGSPLHF
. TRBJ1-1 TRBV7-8 CASSDRVWGEAFF
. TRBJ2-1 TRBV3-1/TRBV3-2 CASSQYSGYNEQFF
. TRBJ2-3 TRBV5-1 CASGQGAADTQYF
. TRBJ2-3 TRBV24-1 CATSDRGARDTDTQYF
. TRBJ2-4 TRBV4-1 CASSQEGKRSAIQYF
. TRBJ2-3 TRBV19 CASSGGLVGGGTQYF
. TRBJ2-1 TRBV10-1 CASSEPYNEQFF
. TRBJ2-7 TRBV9 CASSPPGNYYEQYF
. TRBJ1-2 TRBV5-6 CASSMDRGSRNTF
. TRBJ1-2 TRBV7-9 CASSLGQGFGYTF
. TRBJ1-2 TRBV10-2 CASTLGKQGYGYTF
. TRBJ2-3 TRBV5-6 CASSGISGTGGADTQYF
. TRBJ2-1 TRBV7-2 CASSFSSGAFYNEQFF
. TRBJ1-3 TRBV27 CASSSRVAGNTIYF
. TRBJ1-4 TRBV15 CATSKWTGTLDGLTNEKLFF
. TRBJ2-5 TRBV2 CASRAGGGETQYF
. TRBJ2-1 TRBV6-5 CASSYGQGRYNEQFF
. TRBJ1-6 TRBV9 CASSRRQENSPLHF
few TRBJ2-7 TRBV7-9 CASSEEYYEQYF
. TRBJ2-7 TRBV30 CAWRGDRGFGQYF
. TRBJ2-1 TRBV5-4 CASSLGTGGLNEQFF
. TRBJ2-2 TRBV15 CATSRDVGAPDTGELFF
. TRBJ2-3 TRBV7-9 CASSYPSGGGTDTQYF